Each of the 21 T cell receptor beta chains below was sequenced from the same sample in a study of control samples from healthy donors and cancer patients. TCRdb's table, derived via immunoSEQ multiplex PCR, lists solely in-frame clones and lacks some. The data contain about 94,000 clones, 90% of them singletons. The sequencing input was blood. These receptors were obtained from a woman between 18 and 29 years old in good health.

The V and J genes are TRBV19 and TRBJ2-5; D may match TRBD1 or TRBD2 (6 bases each). The germline V gene encodes CDR1 LNHDA and CDR2 SQIVND (reference sequence). The CDR3 consists of 19 residues. V was cut by 1 base and J by 5 bases, with 26 bases left in between. DNA for the CDR3: TGTGCCAGTAGTATAGGGGGGGCCACCGACCAAGGGAAGTGGGAGACCCAGTACTTC. Translating gives CASSIGGATDQGKWETQYF. Based on the CDR3 plus reference TRBV19 and TRBJ2-5, the full variable domain is DGGITQSPKYLFRKEGQNVTLSCEQNLNHDAMYWYRQDPGQGLRLIYYSQIVNDFQKGDIAEGYSVSREKKESFPLTVTSAQKNPTAFYLCASSIGGATDQGKWETQYFGPGTRLLVL.

This clone was seen only once. This sequence joins TRBV4-1 and TRBJ1-3; D is unresolved. Germline-derived CDR1 and CDR2 are MGHRA and YSYEKL. V was trimmed by 1 base and J by 9 bases, leaving 4 bases between them. The CDR3 has 11 residues. The CDR3 here is CASSQGPTIYF. In DNA form, the CDR3 reads TGCGCCAGCAGCCAAGGCCCCACCATATATTTT.

This clone appeared a single time. This sequence joins TRBV12-3 or TRBV12-4 and TRBJ1-4; the D is unclear. Trimming left V 6 bases short and J 0 bases short, with 5 bases between. The CDR3 length is 13 residues. The CDR3: CASSPSTNEKLFF. As DNA, the CDR3 is TGTGCCAGCAGCCCTTCAACTAATGAAAAACTGTTTTTT.

The chain uses TRBV7-9 and TRBJ1-1, with 7 bases aligning to TRBD1. V gave up 1 base and J gave up 4 bases; unmatched junction bases: 0. Germline V CDR1 and CDR2: SEHNR, FQNEAQ (reference sequence). The CDR3 covers 13 residues. In DNA, the CDR3 is TGTGCCAGCAGCTTAGGGACAGGCACTGAAGCTTTCTTT. This codes for CASSLGTGTEAFF.

The V and J genes are TRBV29-1 and TRBJ1-4; 9 nucleotides agree with TRBD1. Germline values: CDR1 SQVTM, CDR2 ANQGSEA. J gave up 2 bases and V 6 bases, and 13 bases lay outside the gene matches. This CDR3 comprises 17 residues. In DNA, the CDR3 is TGCAGCGTCCTACGTATTCGACAGGGGGGGACTAATGAAAAACTGTTTTTT. Its protein is CSVLRIRQGGTNEKLFF.

This clone has just one count. The chain carries TRBV5-1 and TRBJ2-2, with 9 nucleotides matching TRBD2. J lost 5 bases, V lost 4 bases, and 9 bases had no gene match. This CDR3 spans 16 amino acids. Germline CDR1 is SGHRS and CDR2 is YFSETQ. The DNA of the CDR3 is TGCGCCAGCAGCCCCGGCGAGACTAGCGGTACCGGGGAGCTGTTTTTT. Protein sequence: CASSPGETSGTGELFF.

V and J are TRBV7-9 and TRBJ1-1; D gene uncertain. The CDR3 runs to 13 residues. Germline lookup yields CDR1 SEHNR and CDR2 FQNEAQ (reference sequence). Trimming removed 5 bases from V and 1 base from J, with 8 bases in between. The CDR3, as DNA: TGTGCCAGCAGCCAGTACAGGAACACTGAAGCTTTCTTT. Encoded protein: CASSQYRNTEAFF. The whole variable domain, filled in from reference TRBV7-9 and TRBJ1-1, reads DTGVSQNPRHKITKRGQNVTFRCDPISEHNRLYWYRQTLGQGPEFLTYFQNEAQLEKSRLLSDRFSAERPKGSFSTLEIQRTEQGDSAMYLCASSQYRNTEAFFGQGTRLTVV.

The CDR3 protein is CASSLDTSPTGNQPQHF. In DNA form, the CDR3 reads TGCGCCAGCAGCCTAGACACATCGCCGACGGGCAATCAGCCCCAGCATTTT. V gene TRBV4-1 combines with J gene TRBJ1-5, with unresolved D. Trimming cost V 4 bases and J 2 bases, with 18 bases left between them. CDR1 and CDR2 (germline): MGHRA, YSYEKL. The CDR3 is 17 residues long.

V is TRBV4-2 and J is TRBJ2-1; the match to TRBD2 covers 9 bases. Unmatched junction bases numbered 16, after V lost 3 bases and J lost 7 bases. This CDR3 spans 18 amino acids. Germline CDR1 is LGHNA and CDR2 is YNFKEQ. The CDR3 protein is CASSHPRGSGGVANEQFF. As DNA, the CDR3 is TGTGCCAGCAGCCATCCCCGGGGTAGCGGGGGAGTAGCAAATGAGCAGTTCTTC.

V is TRBV7-3 and J is TRBJ2-2, with 9 positions matching TRBD1. There are 16 residues in the CDR3. V lost 0 bases and J lost 4; bases outside the gene matches: 3. Germline CDR1 is SGHTA and CDR2 is FQGTGA. The CDR3 here is CASSLTTGGRTGELFF. In DNA, the CDR3 is TGTGCCAGCAGCTTAACAACAGGGGGCCGCACCGGGGAGCTGTTTTTT. Full variable domain (outside the CDR3, taken from reference TRBV7-3 and TRBJ2-2): GAGVSQTPSNKVTEKGKYVELRCDPISGHTALYWYRQSLGQGPEFLIYFQGTGAADDSGLPNDRFFAVRPEGSVSTLKIQRTERGDSAVYLCASSLTTGGRTGELFFGEGSRLTVL.

The CDR3 DNA follows: TGCGCCAGCAGCTTGGTAAGGGGGAACACTGAAGCTTTCTTT. This encodes CASSLVRGNTEAFF. The chain joins TRBV5-1 to TRBJ1-1, with TRBD1 as a possible D gene (5 bases). V was cut by 0 bases and J by 1 base, with 7 bases left in between. The CDR3 is 14 amino acids. Germline values: CDR1 SGHRS, CDR2 YFSETQ.

The CDR3 nucleotides are TGCAGTGCTAGTGATCGGGGAGCTAACTATGGCTACACCTTC. Encoded protein: CSASDRGANYGYTF. The chain has TRBV20-1 and TRBJ1-2; D gene ambiguous. Germline-derived CDR1 and CDR2 are DFQATT and SNEGSKA (reference sequence). Trimming cost V 3 bases and J 0 bases, with 11 bases left between them. The CDR3 loop spans 14 amino acids.

The rearrangement joins TRBV9 to TRBJ1-3; D unresolved. This CDR3 has 15 residues. Trimming left V 0 bases short and J 0 bases short, with 7 bases between. The germline V gene encodes CDR1 SGDLS and CDR2 YYNGEE. Here the CDR3 reads CASSVDPSSGNTIYF. The DNA of the CDR3 is TGTGCCAGCAGCGTAGACCCAAGCTCTGGAAACACCATATATTTT.

The chain is built from TRBV19 and TRBJ1-3, with D unresolved. Germline CDR1 reads LNHDA; CDR2 reads SQIVND (reference sequence). V gave up 6 bases and J gave up 0 bases, with 6 bases separating them. This CDR3 region has 13 residues. CDR3 loop: CASRILSGNTIYF. The CDR3 region has the DNA TGTGCCAGTAGGATCCTCTCTGGAAACACCATATATTTT. Complete variable domain (other parts from reference TRBV19 and TRBJ1-3): DGGITQSPKYLFRKEGQNVTLSCEQNLNHDAMYWYRQDPGQGLRLIYYSQIVNDFQKGDIAEGYSVSREKKESFPLTVTSAQKNPTAFYLCASRILSGNTIYFGEGSWLTVV.

The table lists this clone with a few counts. The chain has TRBV6-4 and TRBJ1-2; possible D gene TRBD1, 5 bases. Germline V gives CDR1 MRHNA, CDR2 SNTAGT. The ends were cut back, 2 bases at V and 8 bases at J, with 15 bases in the middle. This CDR3 has 14 residues. CDR3: CASSDDGGAKGYTF. CDR3 DNA: TGTGCCAGCAGTGACGACGGAGGGGCGAAGGGCTACACCTTC.

This chain joins TRBV18 and TRBJ1-1; D gene uncertain. V lost 3 bases and J 10 bases, leaving 15 bases between the germline ends. The germline gives CDR1 KGHSH, CDR2 LQKENI. CDR3 size: 13 residues. DNA of the CDR3: TGTGCCAGCTCACCGCTGGGCACGGGCCGAGCTTTCTTT. Translating gives CASSPLGTGRAFF.

This clone was recorded a few times. V gene TRBV11-2 combines with J gene TRBJ2-1; possibly TRBD2 for D (6 bases). This CDR3 is 15 amino acids long. Per the germline V gene, CDR1 is SGHAT and CDR2 is FQNNGV. V lost 0 bases and J 7 bases, leaving 13 bases between the germline ends. This CDR3 reads CASSLDWVGGNEQFF. In DNA, the CDR3 is TGTGCCAGCAGCTTAGATTGGGTGGGGGGAAATGAGCAGTTCTTC.

The rearrangement uses TRBV9 and TRBJ2-5; D tentatively reads TRBD1 or TRBD2 (5 bases each). The CDR3 runs 13 residues. In germline, CDR1 is SGDLS, CDR2 YYNGEE. Trimming removed 2 bases from V and 3 bases from J, with 8 bases in between. CDR3 in DNA: TGTGCCAGCAGCGTTGGGGGAAAAGAGACCCAGTACTTC. Translated: CASSVGGKETQYF.

This sequence joins TRBV4-1 and TRBJ1-2, with D possibly matching TRBD1 (6 bases). The CDR3 spans 15 residues. With 3 bases removed from V and 4 bases from J, the gap between germline ends came to 15 bases. CDR1 MGHRA and CDR2 YSYEKL come from the germline V gene. The DNA for the CDR3 is TGCGCCAGCAGCCAGGGAATGACAGGCGCCTATGGCTACACCTTC. Protein sequence: CASSQGMTGAYGYTF.

The CDR3, as DNA: TGTGCCAGCAGGGGACAGCCCTCCACTGAAGCTTTCTTT. Residues: CASRGQPSTEAFF. The chain couples TRBV2 to TRBJ1-1, with TRBD1 matching over 7 bases. The V gene end was trimmed by 6 bases and the J gene end by 4 bases; junction bases not matched to a gene: 5. The germline V gene encodes CDR1 SNHLY and CDR2 FYNNEI. The CDR3 covers 13 residues.

The chain combines TRBV7-9 with TRBJ2-1, with 16 bases lining up with TRBD2. Germline-derived CDR1 and CDR2 are SEHNR and FQNEAQ (reference sequence). V was pared by 4 bases and J by 14 bases, with 8 bases of the junction left unmatched. The CDR3 spans 15 residues. The CDR3 here is CASSSAGTSGGGEFF. The CDR3 DNA sequence: TGTGCCAGCAGCTCAGCCGGGACTAGCGGGGGGGGCGAGTTCTTC. Complete variable domain (other parts from reference TRBV7-9 and TRBJ2-1): DTGVSQNPRHKITKRGQNVTFRCDPISEHNRLYWYRQTLGQGPEFLTYFQNEAQLEKSRLLSDRFSAERPKGSFSTLEIQRTEQGDSAMYLCASSSAGTSGGGEFFGPGTRLTVL.